The 23 T cell receptor beta chains presented below share a single source sample, sequenced in a study of T-cell reconstitution after alpha-beta-depleted transplantation in children. TCRbeta library construction was performed incorporating unique molecular identifiers. Via MiXCR, TCRdb re-called the PCR reads, giving one row per CDR3 protein. The table records a few hundred thousand distinct CDR3 sequences, 25% to 30% of them present only once. The sample was PBMCs, taken before TCRalphabeta/CD19-depleted stem cell transplant. These receptors came from a boy younger than two with Wiskott-Aldrich syndrome, due to receive a stem cell transplant.

This clonotype has more than one count but fewer than ten. This chain connects TRBV5-1 to TRBJ2-1, with TRBD2 matching 11 bases. From germline, CDR1 is SGHRS and CDR2 YFSETQ. V lost 0 bases and J lost 6; bases outside the gene matches: 8. The CDR3 length is 17 residues. The CDR3 DNA sequence: TGCGCCAGCAGCTTGGGACTAGCGGGAATGACTGGCAATGAGCAGTTCTTC. Its protein is CASSLGLAGMTGNEQFF.

The chain links TRBV12-3 or TRBV12-4 to TRBJ2-3, with 7 bases matching TRBD2. Losses at the gene ends were 8 bases for V and 3 bases for J; bases not matched to a gene: 5. The CDR3 is 13 amino acids. Written as DNA, the CDR3 is TGTGCCAGCGGGGGGGGTCGGACAGATACGCAGTATTTT. This sequence encodes CASGGGRTDTQYF.

The table lists this clonotype with a few counts. One junction end disagrees with the germline gene, perhaps due to a read error. V and J are TRBV27 and TRBJ2-1; D is ambiguous. The CDR3 has 14 amino acids. CDR1 and CDR2 from the germline V gene are MNHEY and SMNVEV (reference sequence). For the CDR3, the DNA is TGTGCCAGCAGTTTAAGGGCGACCATAGCCCGAATGTCCTTC. Its protein is CASSLRATIARMSF.

V is TRBV12-3 or TRBV12-4 and J is TRBJ2-2, with D perhaps TRBD2 (6 bases). Trimming pared 2 bases from V and 6 bases from J, leaving 7 bases between. The CDR3 totals 13 residues. The DNA of the CDR3 is TGTGCCAGCAGTTTATCGGGGGCCGGGGAGCTGTTTTTT. Its translation: CASSLSGAGELFF.

CDR3 protein: CASSPRTGWQFF. CDR3 bases: TGTGCCAGCAGCCCCCGGACAGGGTGGCAGTTCTTC. The chain combines TRBV7-2 with TRBJ2-1; the match to TRBD1 covers 8 bases. V gave up 5 bases and J gave up 12 bases; unmatched junction bases: 6. Germline CDR1 reads SGHTA; CDR2 reads FQGNSA. The CDR3 runs 12 residues.

The chain combines TRBV12-5 with TRBJ1-5; D is perhaps TRBD1 (5 bases). The CDR3 covers 17 residues. Deletions cut 4 bases from V and 0 bases from J, with 16 bases between. Germline V gene data show CDR1 as LGHNT and CDR2 as FRNRAP. The CDR3 region is CASGYEGSINSNQPQHF. CDR3 nucleotide sequence: TGTGCTAGTGGTTACGAGGGGTCGATTAATAGCAATCAGCCCCAGCATTTT. The full variable domain, rest sourced from reference TRBV12-5 and TRBJ1-5, is DARVTQTPRHKVTEMGQEVTMRCQPILGHNTVFWYRQTMMQGLELLAYFRNRAPLDDSGMPKDRFSAEMPDATLATLKIQPSEPRDSAVYFCASGYEGSINSNQPQHFGDGTRLSIL.

This clonotype appeared a few times. As DNA, the CDR3 is TGTGCCACCAGTGACCCGACAGGGGCCTTTTACAATGAGCAGTTCTTC. Translating it yields CATSDPTGAFYNEQFF. V and J are TRBV24-1 and TRBJ2-1; 8 bases align to TRBD1. Germline CDR1 KGHDR, CDR2 SFDVKD. Losses at the gene ends were 4 bases for V and 4 bases for J; bases not matched to a gene: 8. The CDR3 runs 16 residues.

The chain recombines TRBV10-3 with TRBJ1-1; 10 positions agree with TRBD1. This CDR3 is built from 15 residues. Germline CDR1 reads ENHRY; CDR2 reads SYGVKD. V was clipped by 8 bases and J by 4 bases; unmatched bases: 10. CDR3 DNA sequence: TGTGCCATCGGGGGGACAGGGGCTGGGGTCACTGAAGCTTTCTTT. As protein: CAIGGTGAGVTEAFF.

The rearrangement uses TRBV28 and TRBJ2-7; possible D gene TRBD2, 5 bases. Germline V gene lookup returns CDR1 MDHEN and CDR2 SYDVKM. This CDR3 has 14 residues. V lost 5 bases and J lost 1, with 12 bases in between. The DNA of the CDR3 is TGTGCCAGCAGTCTGACCGGGGAATCCTACGAGCAGTACTTC. Translation: CASSLTGESYEQYF.

This clonotype was counted only a few times. V gene TRBV5-1 combines with J gene TRBJ2-3; TRBD2 might be the D (5 bases). From germline, CDR1 is SGHRS and CDR2 YFSETQ. CDR3 length: 13 residues. V was cut by 5 bases and J by 4 bases, with 11 bases left in between. CDR3 nucleotides: TGCGCCAGCAGAGAGGGAAGGCCAGATACGCAGTATTTT. It specifies CASREGRPDTQYF. The whole variable domain, filled in from reference TRBV5-1 and TRBJ2-3, reads KAGVTQTPRYLIKTRGQQVTLSCSPISGHRSVSWYQQTPGQGLQFLFEYFSETQRNKGNFPGRFSGRQFSNSRSEMNVSTLELGDSALYLCASREGRPDTQYFGPGTRLTVL.

Concerning this clonotype: One end of the junction is discordant with germline, which a read error may explain. The gene calls are TRBV9 and TRBJ2-3; a weak D match, TRBD2 (5 bases). Germline CDR1 and CDR2: SGDLS and YYNGEE. CDR3 size: 15 residues. The CDR3 sequence is CASSVGEMYADTQYF. In nucleotides, the CDR3 is TGTGCCAGCAGCGTTGGGGAGATGTATGCAGATACACAGTATTTT.

The chain combines TRBV28 with TRBJ1-2; possible D gene TRBD1, 5 bases. V was trimmed by 11 bases and J by 5 bases, leaving 15 bases between them. Germline V gene lookup returns CDR1 MDHEN and CDR2 SYDVKM. CDR3 length: 12 residues. The CDR3 bases are TGTGCCCACAGCGCAGGGCCTTATGGCTACACCTTC. Translated: CAHSAGPYGYTF.

The chain links TRBV6-5 to TRBJ2-7, with D tentatively TRBD2 (6 bases). Trimming cost V 2 bases and J 5 bases, with 22 bases left between them. From germline, CDR1 is MNHEY and CDR2 SVGAGI. There are 17 residues in the CDR3. The CDR3 spells CASSYPEGRRGSHEQYF. CDR3 DNA sequence: TGTGCCAGCAGTTACCCGGAGGGACGTCGGGGGTCCCACGAGCAGTACTTC.

This clonotype was observed once. The rearrangement joins TRBV5-1 to TRBJ2-1; 7 positions agree with TRBD2. Germline V gene data show CDR1 as SGHRS and CDR2 as YFSETQ. V dropped 0 bases and J dropped 6; count of bases not matched to a gene: 6. The CDR3 is 15 residues long. The CDR3 nucleotides are TGCGCCAGCAGCTTGGTCCGGGACTACGGCAATGAGCAGTTCTTC. Translated: CASSLVRDYGNEQFF.

The V call is TRBV29-1, the J call TRBJ2-1; 7 bases match TRBD2. The CDR3 has 14 residues. Trimming took 5 bases from V and 5 from J; bases not matched to a gene: 9. CDR1 and CDR2 (germline): SQVTM, ANQGSEA. The CDR3 DNA reads as TGCAGCGTTTCCCGGGGAGGGGCGAACAATGAGCAGTTCTTC. Amino acids: CSVSRGGANNEQFF.

The J gene is TRBJ2-5, the V gene TRBV20-1; D is tentatively TRBD1 or TRBD2 (5 bases each). V lost 3 bases to trimming and J lost 5 bases, with 13 bases between them. The CDR3 length is 13 residues. Germline V lookup: CDR1 DFQATT, CDR2 SNEGSKA (reference sequence). The DNA for the CDR3 is TGCAGTGCTAGGACCCCGGGGCCCGAGACCCAGTACTTC. Translating gives CSARTPGPETQYF.

The chain carries TRBV3-1 and TRBJ2-7; 8 bases fit TRBD2. Looked up from germline, CDR1 is LGHDT and CDR2 is YNNKEL (reference sequence). Trimming at V came to 1 base and at J to 5 bases, leaving 13 bases not matched to a gene. The CDR3 has 17 amino acids. CDR3 in DNA: TGTGCCAGCAGCCAAGTTTTGGGGACTAGTCGTATCGACGAGCAGTACTTC. Amino acid sequence: CASSQVLGTSRIDEQYF.

This clonotype was seen a few times. The chain employs TRBV7-6 and TRBJ1-3; unclear D gene. The CDR3 has 13 amino acids. V was pared by 0 bases and J by 4 bases, with 4 bases between. Germline CDR1 is SGHVS and CDR2 is FNYEAQ. The CDR3 coding sequence is TGTGCCAGCAGCTTAGCCAGGGGAAACACCATATATTTT. It codes for CASSLARGNTIYF.

The rearrangement uses TRBV27 and TRBJ1-1; no firm D call. The length of the CDR3 is 13 residues. CDR1 and CDR2 (germline): MNHEY, SMNVEV (reference sequence). The V and J ends lost 2 bases and 0 bases respectively, with 4 bases between them. Here the CDR3 DNA reads TGTGCCAGCAGTTTAATGATGAACACTGAAGCTTTCTTT. This gives the protein CASSLMMNTEAFF.

This clonotype was counted between two and nine times. The genes are TRBV18 and TRBJ1-3; D unclear. This CDR3 has 15 residues. Germline V gene lookup returns CDR1 KGHSH and CDR2 LQKENI. Between the trimmed V and J ends, which lost 4 bases and 0 bases, there was a span of 10 bases. The CDR3 sequence: CASSLGAISGNTIYF. In DNA form, the CDR3 reads TGTGCCAGCTCACTCGGAGCGATCTCTGGAAACACCATATATTTT.

This sequence joins TRBV15 and TRBJ2-1, with TRBD2 identical over 7 bases. Trimming at V came to 1 base and at J to 8 bases, leaving 8 bases not matched to a gene. The germline V gene encodes CDR1 LNHNV and CDR2 YYDKDF (reference sequence). This CDR3 is 15 amino acids long. This CDR3 reads CATSRVRTRIYEQFF. The CDR3 nucleotides read TGTGCCACCAGCAGAGTTAGGACTAGGATTTATGAGCAGTTCTTC.

In its sample, this clonotype was seen a few times. This sequence joins TRBV6-1 and TRBJ1-5, with 7 bases matching TRBD1. Germline V gives CDR1 MNHNS, CDR2 SASEGT. V was pared by 6 bases and J by 4 bases, with 6 bases of the junction left unmatched. There are 14 residues in the CDR3. As DNA, the CDR3 is TGTGCCAGCAGCCCGGGACAGTGGAATCAGCCCCAGCATTTT. Translated: CASSPGQWNQPQHF.

This clonotype was seen more than once but under ten times. This chain joins TRBV20-1 and TRBJ2-3; tentative D call: TRBD1 (6 bases). This CDR3 is built from 14 residues. Germline values: CDR1 DFQATT, CDR2 SNEGSKA (reference sequence). V lost 6 bases and J lost 2, with 15 bases in between. Written as DNA, the CDR3 is TGCAGTGCCCAAGGAACAGGGACCACAGATACGCAGTATTTT. It codes for CSAQGTGTTDTQYF.